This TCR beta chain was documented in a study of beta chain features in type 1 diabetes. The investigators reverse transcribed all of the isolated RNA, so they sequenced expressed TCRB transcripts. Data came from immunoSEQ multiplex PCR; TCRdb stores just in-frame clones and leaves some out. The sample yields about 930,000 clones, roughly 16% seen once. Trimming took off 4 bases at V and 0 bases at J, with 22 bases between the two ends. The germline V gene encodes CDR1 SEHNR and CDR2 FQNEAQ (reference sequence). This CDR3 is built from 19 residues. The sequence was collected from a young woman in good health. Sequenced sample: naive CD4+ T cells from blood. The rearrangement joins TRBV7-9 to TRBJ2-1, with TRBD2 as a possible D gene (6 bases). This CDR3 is CASSSPGTLTHSSYNEQFF. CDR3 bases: TGTGCCAGCAGCTCCCCCGGGACTTTAACCCACAGCTCCTACAATGAGCAGTTCTTC.